Below, 5 T cell receptor beta chains from the same sample are listed, as sequenced in a study of T cell changes during pregnancy in multiple sclerosis. Assay: immunoSEQ multiplex PCR; the TCRdb copy retains only in-frame clones and omits some. The data hold about 60,000 clones, with around 93% observed a single time. The specimen comprised CD8+ T cells from peripheral blood mononuclear cells, sampled in the second trimester of pregnancy. These TCRs come from a female donor with multiple sclerosis, enrolled in a pregnancy study.

The chain is built from TRBV6-1 and TRBJ2-1, with unresolved D. CDR1 and CDR2 from the germline V gene are MNHNS and SASEGT. CDR3 size: 12 residues. Trimming shortened V by 10 bases and J by 3 bases, and 10 bases separated the two germline ends. CDR3 protein: CANPQHYNEQFF. Written as DNA, the CDR3 is TGTGCCAACCCCCAACACTACAATGAGCAGTTCTTC.

The V call is TRBV7-9, the J call TRBJ1-1, with a possible D match to TRBD1 (6 bases). Per the germline V gene, CDR1 is SEHNR and CDR2 is FQNEAQ (reference sequence). The CDR3 covers 15 residues. Trimming removed 3 bases from V and 1 base from J, with 12 bases in between. Written as DNA, the CDR3 is TGTGCCAGCAGCTTTGATCGGACAGCGAACACTGAAGCTTTCTTT. Translating it yields CASSFDRTANTEAFF.

The chain employs TRBV7-2 and TRBJ2-7; a weak D match, TRBD2 (5 bases). Germline V gene data show CDR1 as SGHTA and CDR2 as FQGNSA. V was shortened by 2 bases and J by 7 bases, with 15 bases between the two germline ends. The CDR3 totals 14 residues. The CDR3 coding sequence is TGTGCCAGCAGCTTATTAGCCCCCTCGGGGGAGCAGTACTTC. This codes for CASSLLAPSGEQYF.

The V call is TRBV29-1, the J call TRBJ2-3; TRBD1 matches 9 bases. Looked up from germline, CDR1 is SQVTM and CDR2 is ANQGSEA. The trim removed 3 bases at V and 4 bases at J, leaving 8 bases unmatched. The CDR3 is 15 residues long. CDR3: CSVEYRDRESDTQYF. DNA of the CDR3: TGCAGCGTTGAGTATCGGGACAGGGAGTCAGATACGCAGTATTTT.

The V and J genes are TRBV6-5 and TRBJ1-5; D is unresolved. Deletions cut 9 bases from V and 5 bases from J, with 11 bases between. The CDR3 is made up of 12 amino acids. Per germline, CDR1 MNHEY and CDR2 SVGAGI. In DNA, the CDR3 is TGTGCCAGTGGGCCCGCAGATCAGCCCCAGCATTTT. Translated, it gives CASGPADQPQHF.